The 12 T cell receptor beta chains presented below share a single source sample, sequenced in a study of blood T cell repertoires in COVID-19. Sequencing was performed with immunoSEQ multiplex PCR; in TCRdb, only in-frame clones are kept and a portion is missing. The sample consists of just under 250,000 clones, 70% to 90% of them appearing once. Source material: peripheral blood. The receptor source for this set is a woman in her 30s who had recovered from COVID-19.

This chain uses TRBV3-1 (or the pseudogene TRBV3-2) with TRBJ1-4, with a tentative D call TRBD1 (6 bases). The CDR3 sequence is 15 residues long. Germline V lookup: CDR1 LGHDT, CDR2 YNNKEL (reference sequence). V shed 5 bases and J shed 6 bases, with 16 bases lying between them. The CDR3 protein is CASSVRDIRDEKLFF. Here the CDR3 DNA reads TGTGCCAGCAGCGTTCGGGACATACGCGATGAAAAACTGTTTTTT.

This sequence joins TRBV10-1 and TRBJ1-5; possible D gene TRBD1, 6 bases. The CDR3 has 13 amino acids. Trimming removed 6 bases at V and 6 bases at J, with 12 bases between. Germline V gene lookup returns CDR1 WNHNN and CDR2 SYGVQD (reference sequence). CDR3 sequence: CASSQGIGQPQHF. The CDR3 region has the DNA TGCGCCAGCAGCCAGGGGATCGGTCAGCCCCAGCATTTT.

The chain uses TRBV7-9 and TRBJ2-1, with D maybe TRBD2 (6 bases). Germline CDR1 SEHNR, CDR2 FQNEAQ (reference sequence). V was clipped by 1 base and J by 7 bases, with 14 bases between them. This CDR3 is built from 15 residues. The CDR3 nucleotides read TGTGCCAGCAGCTTAGAGGGCGGGGCGATAAATGAGCAGTTCTTC. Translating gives CASSLEGGAINEQFF.

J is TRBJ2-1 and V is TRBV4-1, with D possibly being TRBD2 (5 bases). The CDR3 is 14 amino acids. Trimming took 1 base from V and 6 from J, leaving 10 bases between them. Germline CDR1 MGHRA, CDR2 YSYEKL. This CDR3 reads CASSQGLEGNEQFF. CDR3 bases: TGCGCCAGCAGCCAAGGCCTCGAGGGCAATGAGCAGTTCTTC.

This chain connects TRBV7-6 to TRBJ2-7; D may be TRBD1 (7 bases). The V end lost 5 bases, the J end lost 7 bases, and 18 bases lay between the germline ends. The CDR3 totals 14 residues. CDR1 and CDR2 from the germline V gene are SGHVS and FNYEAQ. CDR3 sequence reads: CASSPLAGGREQYF. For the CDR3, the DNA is TGTGCCAGCAGCCCTTTGGCAGGGGGGCGGGAGCAGTACTTC.

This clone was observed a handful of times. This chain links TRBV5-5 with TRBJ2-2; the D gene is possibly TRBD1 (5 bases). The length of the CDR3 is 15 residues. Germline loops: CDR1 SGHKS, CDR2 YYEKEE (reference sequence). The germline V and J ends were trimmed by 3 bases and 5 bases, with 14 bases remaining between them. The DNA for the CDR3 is TGTGCCAGCAGCTCTCGTCTGGGGCGGACCGGGGAGCTGTTTTTT. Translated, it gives CASSSRLGRTGELFF.

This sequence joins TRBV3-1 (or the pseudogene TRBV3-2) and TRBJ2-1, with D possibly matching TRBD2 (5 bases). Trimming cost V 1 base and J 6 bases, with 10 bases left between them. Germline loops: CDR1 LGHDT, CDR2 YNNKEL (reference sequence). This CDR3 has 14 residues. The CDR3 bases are TGTGCCAGCAGCCAAGTACGGGGATCCAATGAGCAGTTCTTC. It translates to CASSQVRGSNEQFF.

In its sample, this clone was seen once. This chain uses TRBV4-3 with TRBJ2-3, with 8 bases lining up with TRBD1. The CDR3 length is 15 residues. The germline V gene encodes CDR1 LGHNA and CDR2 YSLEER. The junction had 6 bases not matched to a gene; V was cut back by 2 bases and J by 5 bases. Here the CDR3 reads CASSQTGGLGDTQYF. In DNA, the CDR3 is TGCGCCAGCAGCCAAACAGGGGGGTTGGGAGATACGCAGTATTTT.

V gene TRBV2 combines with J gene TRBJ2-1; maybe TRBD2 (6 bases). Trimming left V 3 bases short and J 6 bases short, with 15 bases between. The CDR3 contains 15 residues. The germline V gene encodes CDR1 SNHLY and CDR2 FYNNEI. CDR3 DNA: TGTGCCAGCAGTGAGACTAGAGGGTTGGGCAATGAGCAGTTCTTC. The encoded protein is CASSETRGLGNEQFF.

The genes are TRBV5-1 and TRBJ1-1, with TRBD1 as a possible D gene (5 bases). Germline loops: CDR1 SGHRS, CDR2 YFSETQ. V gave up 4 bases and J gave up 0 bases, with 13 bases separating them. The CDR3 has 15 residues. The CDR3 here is CASSPTAGLNTEAFF. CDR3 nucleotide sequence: TGCGCCAGCAGCCCTACGGCAGGGTTGAACACTGAAGCTTTCTTT.

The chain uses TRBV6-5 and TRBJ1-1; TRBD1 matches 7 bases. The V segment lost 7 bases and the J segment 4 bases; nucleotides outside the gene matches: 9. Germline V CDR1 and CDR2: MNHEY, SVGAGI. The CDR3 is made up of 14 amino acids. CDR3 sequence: CASIEKGAFTEAFF. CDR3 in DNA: TGTGCCAGCATAGAAAAGGGGGCATTCACTGAAGCTTTCTTT.

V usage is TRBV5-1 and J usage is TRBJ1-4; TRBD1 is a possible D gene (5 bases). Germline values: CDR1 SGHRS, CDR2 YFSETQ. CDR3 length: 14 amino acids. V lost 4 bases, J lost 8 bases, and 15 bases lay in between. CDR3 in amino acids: CASSPNGHGEKLFF. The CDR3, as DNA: TGCGCCAGCAGCCCTAACGGACACGGCGAAAAACTGTTTTTT. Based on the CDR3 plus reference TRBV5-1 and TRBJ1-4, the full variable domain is KAGVTQTPRYLIKTRGQQVTLSCSPISGHRSVSWYQQTPGQGLQFLFEYFSETQRNKGNFPGRFSGRQFSNSRSEMNVSTLELGDSALYLCASSPNGHGEKLFFGSGTQLSVL.